This T cell receptor (beta chain) was recovered during a study of T cells in Graves' hyperthyroidism and ophthalmopathy. Per germline, CDR1 SEHNR and CDR2 FQNEAQ (reference sequence). Trimming removed 5 bases at V and 7 bases at J, with 21 bases between. The CDR3 contains 16 residues. What was amplified from RNA transcripts were TCR beta CDR3 regions. HTBI primers were employed in a first-round RT-PCR of the TCR CDR3. MiXCR, applied by TCRdb to the multiplex PCR reads, yields one record per CDR3 protein. The sample consists of approximately 500,000 distinct CDR3 sequences, about 43% of them appearing once. Orbital computed tomography and thyroid ultrasound, together with serum TRAb and thyroxine and clinical symptoms, were used for diagnoses. This clonotype showed up many times. Its antigen is undetermined. General study results and limits: Most thyroid clonotypes expanded above 0.001 were also detected in blood.

The chain joins TRBV7-9 to TRBJ1-5; the D gene is possibly TRBD1 (6 bases). What was sequenced was peripheral blood or thyroid tissue (not recorded which). The receptor's source is a woman aged 18 to 35 with Graves' hyperthyroidism. Here the CDR3 DNA reads TGTGCCAGCAGCCCCGTAGCCCTGGGCCAGGGGCAGCCCCAGCATTTT. This codes for CASSPVALGQGQPQHF.